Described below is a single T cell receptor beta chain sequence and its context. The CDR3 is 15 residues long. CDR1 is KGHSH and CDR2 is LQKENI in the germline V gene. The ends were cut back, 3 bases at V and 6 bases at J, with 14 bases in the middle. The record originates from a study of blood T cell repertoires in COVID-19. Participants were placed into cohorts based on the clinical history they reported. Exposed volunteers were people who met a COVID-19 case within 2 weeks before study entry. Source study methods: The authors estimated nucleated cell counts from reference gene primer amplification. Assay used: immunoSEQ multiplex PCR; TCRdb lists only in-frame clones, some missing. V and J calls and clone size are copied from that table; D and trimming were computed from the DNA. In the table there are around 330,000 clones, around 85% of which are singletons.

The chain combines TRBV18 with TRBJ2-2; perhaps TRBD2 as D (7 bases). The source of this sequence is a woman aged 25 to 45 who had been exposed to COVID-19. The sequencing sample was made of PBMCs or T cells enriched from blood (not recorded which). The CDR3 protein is CASSPVRGASGELFF. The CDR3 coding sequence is TGTGCCAGCTCACCCGTCCGGGGGGCCTCCGGGGAGCTGTTTTTT.